This T cell receptor (beta chain) was sequenced in a study of blood T cell repertoires in COVID-19. The trim removed 12 bases at V and 4 bases at J, leaving 7 bases unmatched. This CDR3 contains 12 residues. Germline V lookup: CDR1 KGHDR, CDR2 SFDVKD. Profiled with immunoSEQ multiplex PCR; TCRdb holds only in-frame clones, not every one. The data hold around 480,000 clones, with more than 70% observed a single time. This chain uses TRBV24-1 with TRBJ2-7, with TRBD1 matching over 8 bases. This TCR derives from a woman between 50 and 59 years old with COVID-19, enrolled during active disease. Sample: peripheral blood. The CDR3 loop is CAPPGQGYEQYF. In nucleotides, the CDR3 is TGTGCCCCCCCCGGACAGGGTTACGAGCAGTACTTC.